This TCR beta chain stems from a study of blood T cell repertoires in COVID-19. Study summary: The United States, Italy and Spain provided the acute and convalescent COVID-19 samples. Sources were T cells, B-cell-depleted T cells, or PBMCs; the material itself was cDNA or gDNA.

The V gene's germline CDR1 is SEHNR and CDR2 FQNEAQ (reference sequence). The length of the CDR3 is 14 residues. The V gene end was trimmed by 4 bases and the J gene end by 8 bases; junction bases not matched to a gene: 6. Under the authors' procedure: Counts of nucleated cells, estimated from reference gene primer amplification, were obtained. Produced via immunoSEQ multiplex PCR; TCRdb's table is partial and in-frame only. Clonal size and the V and J genes are those of that table, whereas D and trimming came from the DNA. The sample contains about 180,000 clones, roughly nine tenths of which appear only once.

The sequenced material came from peripheral blood. V usage is TRBV7-9 and J usage is TRBJ1-4; 8 nucleotides align to TRBD1. This sequence originates from a woman in her twenties or thirties with active or convalescent COVID-19. In DNA form, the CDR3 reads TGTGCCAGCAGCTCCCAGGGGGCCCGGGAAAAACTGTTTTTT. This encodes CASSSQGAREKLFF. Full variable domain (remainder filled in from reference TRBV7-9 and TRBJ1-4): DTGVSQNPRHKITKRGQNVTFRCDPISEHNRLYWYRQTLGQGPEFLTYFQNEAQLEKSRLLSDRFSAERPKGSFSTLEIQRTEQGDSAMYLCASSSQGAREKLFFGSGTQLSVL.